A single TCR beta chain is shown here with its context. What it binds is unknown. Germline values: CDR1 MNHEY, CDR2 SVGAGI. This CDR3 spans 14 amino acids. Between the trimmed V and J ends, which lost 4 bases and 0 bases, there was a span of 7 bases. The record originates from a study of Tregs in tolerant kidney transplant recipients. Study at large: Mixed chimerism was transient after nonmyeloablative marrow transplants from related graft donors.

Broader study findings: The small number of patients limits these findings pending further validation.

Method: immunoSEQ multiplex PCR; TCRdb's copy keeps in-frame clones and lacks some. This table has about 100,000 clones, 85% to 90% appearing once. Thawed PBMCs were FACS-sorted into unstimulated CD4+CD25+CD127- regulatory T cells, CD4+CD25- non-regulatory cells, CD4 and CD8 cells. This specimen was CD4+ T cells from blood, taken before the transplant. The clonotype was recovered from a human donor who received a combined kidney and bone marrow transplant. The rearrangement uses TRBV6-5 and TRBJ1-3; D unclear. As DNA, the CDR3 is TGTGCCAGCAGTTCAGGTTTCTCTGGAAACACCATATATTTT. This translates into CASSSGFSGNTIYF.